This T cell receptor (beta chain) derives from a study of control samples from healthy donors and cancer patients. Sequencing was performed with immunoSEQ multiplex PCR; in TCRdb, only in-frame clones are kept and a portion is missing. The sample shows 170,000 or so clones, 90% to 95% of them seen only once. CDR3 length: 13 residues. Per the germline V gene, CDR1 is SNHLY and CDR2 is FYNNEI. Trimming removed 4 bases from V and 4 bases from J, with 10 bases in between. Specimen: blood. The TCR was taken from a woman aged 40 to 50 in good health. V is TRBV2 and J is TRBJ1-2; D is undetermined. The CDR3, as DNA: TGTGCCAGCAGTGGCACGACGACCTATGGCTACACCTTC. Its protein is CASSGTTTYGYTF.